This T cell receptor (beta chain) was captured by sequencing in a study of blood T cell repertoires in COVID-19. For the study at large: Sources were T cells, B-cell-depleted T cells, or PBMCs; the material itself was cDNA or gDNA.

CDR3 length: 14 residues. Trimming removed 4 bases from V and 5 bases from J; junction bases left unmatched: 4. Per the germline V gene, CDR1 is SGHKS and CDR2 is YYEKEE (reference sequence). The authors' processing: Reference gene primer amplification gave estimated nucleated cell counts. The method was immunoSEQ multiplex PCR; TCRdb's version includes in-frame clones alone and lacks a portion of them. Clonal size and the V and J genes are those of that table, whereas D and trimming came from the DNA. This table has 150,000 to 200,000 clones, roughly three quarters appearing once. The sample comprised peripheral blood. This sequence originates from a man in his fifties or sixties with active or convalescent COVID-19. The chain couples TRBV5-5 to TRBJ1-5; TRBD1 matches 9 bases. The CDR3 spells CASSPGTGHQPQHF. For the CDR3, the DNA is TGTGCCAGCAGCCCTGGGACAGGGCATCAGCCCCAGCATTTT.